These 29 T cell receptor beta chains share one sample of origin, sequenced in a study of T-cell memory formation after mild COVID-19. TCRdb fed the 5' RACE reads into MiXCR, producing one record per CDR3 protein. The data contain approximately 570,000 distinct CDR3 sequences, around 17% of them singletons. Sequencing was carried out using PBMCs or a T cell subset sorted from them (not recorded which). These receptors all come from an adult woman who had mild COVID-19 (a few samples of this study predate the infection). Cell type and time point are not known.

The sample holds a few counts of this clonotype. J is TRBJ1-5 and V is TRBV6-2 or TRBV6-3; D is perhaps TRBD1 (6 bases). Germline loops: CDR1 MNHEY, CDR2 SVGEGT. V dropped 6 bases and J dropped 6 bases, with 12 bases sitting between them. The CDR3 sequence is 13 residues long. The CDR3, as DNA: TGTGCCAGCAGATCGCAGGGGAGTCAGCCCCAGCATTTT. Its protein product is CASRSQGSQPQHF.

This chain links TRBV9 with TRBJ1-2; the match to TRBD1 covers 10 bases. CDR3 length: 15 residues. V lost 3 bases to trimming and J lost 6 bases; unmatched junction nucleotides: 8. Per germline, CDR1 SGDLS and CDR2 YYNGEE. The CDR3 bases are TGTGCCAGCAGCGGAGACAGGGGGCAAGTTGATGGCTACACCTTC. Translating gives CASSGDRGQVDGYTF.

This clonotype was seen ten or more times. The CDR3 here is CASSQETSGMMGEQYF. The CDR3 coding sequence is TGCGCCAGCAGCCAGGAGACTAGCGGGATGATGGGCGAGCAGTACTTC. This chain connects TRBV4-3 to TRBJ2-7; 11 bases are shared with TRBD2. CDR1 is LGHNA and CDR2 is YSLEER in the germline V gene. The ends lost 3 bases at V and 6 bases at J; junction bases unmatched: 10. The CDR3 covers 16 residues.

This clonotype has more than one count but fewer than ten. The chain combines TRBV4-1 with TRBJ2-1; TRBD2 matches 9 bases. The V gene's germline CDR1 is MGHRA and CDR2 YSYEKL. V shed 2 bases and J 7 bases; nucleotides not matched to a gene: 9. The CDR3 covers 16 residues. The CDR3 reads CASSQLAGVVENEQFF. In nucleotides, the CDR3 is TGCGCCAGCAGCCAATTAGCGGGGGTAGTAGAGAATGAGCAGTTCTTC.

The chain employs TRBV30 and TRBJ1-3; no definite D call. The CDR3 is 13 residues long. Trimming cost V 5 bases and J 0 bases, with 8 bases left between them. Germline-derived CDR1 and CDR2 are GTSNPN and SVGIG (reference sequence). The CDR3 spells CAWSYGSGNTIYF. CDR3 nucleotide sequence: TGTGCCTGGTCTTACGGCTCTGGAAACACCATATATTTT.

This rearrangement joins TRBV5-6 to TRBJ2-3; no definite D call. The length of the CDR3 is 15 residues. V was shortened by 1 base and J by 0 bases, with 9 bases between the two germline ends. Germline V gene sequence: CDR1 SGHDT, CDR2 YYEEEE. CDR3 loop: CASSLMLTSTDTQYF. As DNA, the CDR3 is TGTGCCAGCAGCTTGATGTTAACTAGCACAGATACGCAGTATTTT.

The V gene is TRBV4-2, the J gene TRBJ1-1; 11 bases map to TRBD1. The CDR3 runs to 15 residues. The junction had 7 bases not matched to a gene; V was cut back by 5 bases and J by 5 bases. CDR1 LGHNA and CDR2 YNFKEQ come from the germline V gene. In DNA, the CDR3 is TGTGCCAGCAGCATAACCGGGACAGGGGGAACTGAAGCTTTCTTT. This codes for CASSITGTGGTEAFF.

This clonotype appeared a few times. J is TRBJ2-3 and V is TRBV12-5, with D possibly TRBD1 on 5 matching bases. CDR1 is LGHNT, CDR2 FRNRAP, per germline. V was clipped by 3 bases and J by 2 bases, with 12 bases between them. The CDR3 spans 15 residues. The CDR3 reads CASGLGARATDTQYF. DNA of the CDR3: TGTGCTAGTGGTTTAGGGGCAAGGGCCACAGATACGCAGTATTTT.

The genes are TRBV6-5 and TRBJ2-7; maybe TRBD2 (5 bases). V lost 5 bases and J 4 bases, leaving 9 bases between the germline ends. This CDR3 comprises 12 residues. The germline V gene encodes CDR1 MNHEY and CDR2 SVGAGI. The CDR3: CASSRGLYEQYF. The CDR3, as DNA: TGTGCCAGCAGTCGGGGTCTTTACGAGCAGTACTTC.

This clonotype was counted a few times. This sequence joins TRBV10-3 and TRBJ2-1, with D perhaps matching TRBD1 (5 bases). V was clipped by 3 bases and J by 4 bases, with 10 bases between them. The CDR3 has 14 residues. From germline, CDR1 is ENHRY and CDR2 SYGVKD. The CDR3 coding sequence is TGTGCCATCAGTGACCCCGGACATTACAATGAGCAGTTCTTC. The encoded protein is CAISDPGHYNEQFF.

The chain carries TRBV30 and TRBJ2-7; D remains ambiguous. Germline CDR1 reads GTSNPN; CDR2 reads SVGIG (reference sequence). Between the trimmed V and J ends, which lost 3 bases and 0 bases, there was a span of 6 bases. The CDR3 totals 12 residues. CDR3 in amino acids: CAWSDDSYEQYF. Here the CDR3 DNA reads TGTGCCTGGAGCGACGACTCCTACGAGCAGTACTTC. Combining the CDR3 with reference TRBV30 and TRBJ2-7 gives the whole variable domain SQTIHQWPATLVQPVGSPLSLECTVEGTSNPNLYWYRQAAGRGLQLLFYSVGIGQISSEVPQNLSASRPQDRQFILSSKKLLLSDSGFYLCAWSDDSYEQYFGPGTRLTVT.

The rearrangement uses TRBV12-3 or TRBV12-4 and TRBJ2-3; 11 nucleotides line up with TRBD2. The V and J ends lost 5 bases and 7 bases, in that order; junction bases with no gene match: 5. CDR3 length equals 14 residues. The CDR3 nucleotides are TGTGCCAGCAGTGAGACTAGCGGGACTCATACGCAGTATTTT. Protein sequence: CASSETSGTHTQYF.

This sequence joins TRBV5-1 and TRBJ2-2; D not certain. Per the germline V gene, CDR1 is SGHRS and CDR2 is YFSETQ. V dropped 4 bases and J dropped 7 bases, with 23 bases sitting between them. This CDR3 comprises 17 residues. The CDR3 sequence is CASSLRQATARIGELFF. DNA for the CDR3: TGCGCCAGCAGCCTTCGACAAGCCACAGCTAGGATCGGGGAGCTGTTTTTT.

Here the CDR3 reads CAWSRGSLNTGELFF. Here the CDR3 DNA reads TGTGCCTGGAGTCGGGGGTCTCTGAACACCGGGGAGCTGTTTTTT. This chain links TRBV30 with TRBJ2-2, with D possibly matching TRBD2 (6 bases). The CDR3 totals 15 residues. Germline V gene lookup returns CDR1 GTSNPN and CDR2 SVGIG (reference sequence). V shed 2 bases and J shed 1 base, with 11 bases lying between them.

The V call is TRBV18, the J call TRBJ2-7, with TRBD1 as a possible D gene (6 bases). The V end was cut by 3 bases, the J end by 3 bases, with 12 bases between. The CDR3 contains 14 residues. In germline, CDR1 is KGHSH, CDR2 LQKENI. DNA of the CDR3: TGTGCCAGCTCACCGTTGGACAGAGACTACGAGCAGTACTTC. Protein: CASSPLDRDYEQYF.

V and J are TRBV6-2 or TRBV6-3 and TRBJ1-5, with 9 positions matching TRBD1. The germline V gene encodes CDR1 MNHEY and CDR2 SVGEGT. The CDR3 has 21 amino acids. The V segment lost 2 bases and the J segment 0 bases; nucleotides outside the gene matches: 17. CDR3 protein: CASSYNVRTGVTLYSNQPQHF. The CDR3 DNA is TGTGCCAGCAGTTACAATGTTCGGACAGGGGTCACCCTGTATAGCAATCAGCCCCAGCATTTT.

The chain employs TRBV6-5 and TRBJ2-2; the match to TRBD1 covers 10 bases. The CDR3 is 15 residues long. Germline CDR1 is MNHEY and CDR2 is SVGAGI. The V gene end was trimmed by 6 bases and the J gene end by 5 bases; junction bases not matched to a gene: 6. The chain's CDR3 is CASSSGQGRTGELFF. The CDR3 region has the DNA TGTGCCAGCAGCTCGGGACAGGGGAGGACCGGGGAGCTGTTTTTT.

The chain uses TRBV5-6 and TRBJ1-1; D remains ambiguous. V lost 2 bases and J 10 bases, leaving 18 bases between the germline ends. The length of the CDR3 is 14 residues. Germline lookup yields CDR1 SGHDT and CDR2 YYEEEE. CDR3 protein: CASSFPTLASGAFF. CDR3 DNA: TGTGCCAGCAGCTTCCCAACCCTGGCATCTGGAGCTTTCTTT.

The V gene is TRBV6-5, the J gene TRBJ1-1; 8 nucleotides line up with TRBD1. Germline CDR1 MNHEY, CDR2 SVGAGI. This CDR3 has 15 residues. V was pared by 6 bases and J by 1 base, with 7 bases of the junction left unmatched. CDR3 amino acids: CASSRRTGKNTEAFF. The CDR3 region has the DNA TGTGCCAGCAGCCGCCGGACAGGGAAGAACACTGAAGCTTTCTTT.

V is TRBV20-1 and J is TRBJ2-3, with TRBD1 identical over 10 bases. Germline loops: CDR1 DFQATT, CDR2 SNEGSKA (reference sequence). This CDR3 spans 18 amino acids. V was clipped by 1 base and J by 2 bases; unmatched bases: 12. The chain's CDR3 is CSARGYRWGQGFTDTQYF. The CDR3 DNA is TGCAGTGCTAGAGGATATAGGTGGGGACAGGGGTTCACAGATACGCAGTATTTT.

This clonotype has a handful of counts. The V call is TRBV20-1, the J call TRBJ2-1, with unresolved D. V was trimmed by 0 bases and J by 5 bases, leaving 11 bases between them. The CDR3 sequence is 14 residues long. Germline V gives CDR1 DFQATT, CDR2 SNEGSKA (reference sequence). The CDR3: CSAREVVGNNEQFF. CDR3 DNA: TGCAGTGCTAGAGAAGTAGTGGGGAACAATGAGCAGTTCTTC.

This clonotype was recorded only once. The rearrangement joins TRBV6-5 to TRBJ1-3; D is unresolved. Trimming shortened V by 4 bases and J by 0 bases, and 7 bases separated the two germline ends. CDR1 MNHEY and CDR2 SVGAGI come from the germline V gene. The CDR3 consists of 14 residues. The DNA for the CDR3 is TGTGCCAGCAGTTTCACAACCTCTGGAAACACCATATATTTT. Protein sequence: CASSFTTSGNTIYF.

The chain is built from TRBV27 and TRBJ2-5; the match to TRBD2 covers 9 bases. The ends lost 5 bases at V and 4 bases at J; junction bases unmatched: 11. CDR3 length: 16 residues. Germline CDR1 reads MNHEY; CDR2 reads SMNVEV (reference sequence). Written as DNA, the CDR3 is TGTGCCAGCAGTCCGGCTTCCGCGGGGGGGATAGAGACCCAGTACTTC. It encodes CASSPASAGGIETQYF.

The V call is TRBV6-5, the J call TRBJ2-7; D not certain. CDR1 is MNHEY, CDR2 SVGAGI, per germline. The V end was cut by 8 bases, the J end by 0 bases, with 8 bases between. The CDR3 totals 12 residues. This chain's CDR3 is CASARSSYEQYF. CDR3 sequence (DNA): TGTGCCAGCGCGAGGAGCTCCTACGAGCAGTACTTC.

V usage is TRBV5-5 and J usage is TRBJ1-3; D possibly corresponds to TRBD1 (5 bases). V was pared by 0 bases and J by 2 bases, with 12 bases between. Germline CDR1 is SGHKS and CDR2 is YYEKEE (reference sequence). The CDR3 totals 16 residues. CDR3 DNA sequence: TGTGCCAGCAGCTTGGATTTGGGGACTACTGGAAACACCATATATTTT. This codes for CASSLDLGTTGNTIYF. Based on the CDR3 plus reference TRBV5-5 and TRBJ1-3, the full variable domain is DAGVTQSPTHLIKTRGQQVTLRCSPISGHKSVSWYQQVLGQGPQFIFQYYEKEERGRGNFPDRFSARQFPNYSSELNVNALLLGDSALYLCASSLDLGTTGNTIYFGEGSWLTVV.

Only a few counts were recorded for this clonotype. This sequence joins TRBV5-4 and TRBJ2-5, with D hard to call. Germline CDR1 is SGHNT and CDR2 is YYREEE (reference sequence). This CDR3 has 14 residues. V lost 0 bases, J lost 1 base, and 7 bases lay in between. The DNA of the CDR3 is TGTGCCAGCAGCTTGGCCGACGGCCAAGAGACCCAGTACTTC. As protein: CASSLADGQETQYF.

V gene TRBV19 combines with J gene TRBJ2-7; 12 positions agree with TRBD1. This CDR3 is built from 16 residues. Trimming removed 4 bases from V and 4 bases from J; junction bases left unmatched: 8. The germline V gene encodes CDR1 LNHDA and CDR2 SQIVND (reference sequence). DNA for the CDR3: TGTGCCAGTAGTAACTATCCGGGACAGGGGGCGTACGAGCAGTACTTC. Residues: CASSNYPGQGAYEQYF.

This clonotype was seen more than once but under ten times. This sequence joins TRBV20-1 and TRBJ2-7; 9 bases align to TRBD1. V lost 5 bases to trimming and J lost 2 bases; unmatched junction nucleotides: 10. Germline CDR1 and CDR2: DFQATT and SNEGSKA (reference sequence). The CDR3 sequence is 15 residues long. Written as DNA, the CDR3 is TGCAGTGCTGGGCCCACAGGGGGCCTTACCTACGAGCAGTACTTC. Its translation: CSAGPTGGLTYEQYF.

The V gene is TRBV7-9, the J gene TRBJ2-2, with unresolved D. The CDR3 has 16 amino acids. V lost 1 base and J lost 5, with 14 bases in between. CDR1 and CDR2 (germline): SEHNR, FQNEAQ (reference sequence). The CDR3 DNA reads TGTGCCAGCAGCTTAGGAGGAATGCAGCTTACCGGGGAGCTGTTTTTT. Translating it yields CASSLGGMQLTGELFF.